A selection of T cell receptor beta chains follows, all from one sample in a study of shared clonotypes between healthy human individuals. Sequenced by immunoSEQ multiplex PCR; TCRdb stores in-frame clones only, minus some. The table has around 700,000 clones, 55% to 85% seen once. Material: memory CD4+ T cells sorted from blood. These receptor sequences come from a woman aged 30 to 39 in good health. Both conserved end residues are part of each CDR3. The D gene is left open where the match is weak. Part of the rows lack a size; the others show once, few, many or a class for expanded clones.

V gene	clone size	J gene	D gene	CDR3 DNA	CDR3 protein
TRBV28	once	TRBJ1-5	NA	TGTGCCAGCAGCTCCCAGGTAAATCAGCCCCAGCATTTT	CASSSQVNQPQHF
TRBV28	NA	TRBJ1-4	NA	TGTGCCAGCGCCTGGGGGGGCTCTAATGAAAAACTGTTTTTT	CASAWGGSNEKLFF
TRBV10-3	once	TRBJ1-1	TRBD1	TGTGCCATCAGCTGGACAGGCAGCTCCCGAGAAGCTTTCTTT	CAISWTGSSREAFF
TRBV2	NA	TRBJ2-1	TRBD2	TGTGCCAGCAGTGCCCATTTAGCGGGAGGGCCGTACAATGAGCAGTTCTTC	CASSAHLAGGPYNEQFF
TRBV7-3	NA	TRBJ2-1	NA	TGTGCCAGCAGCTTATTAGTGGCCGATTCGGAGCAGTTCTTC	CASSLLVADSEQFF
TRBV28	NA	TRBJ1-1	NA	TGTGCCAGCAGAGGGGGGGGTACTGAAGCTTTCTTT	CASRGGGTEAFF
TRBV20-1	NA	TRBJ2-3	NA	TGCAGTGCCAAGAGCGGAGATACGCAGTATTTT	CSAKSGDTQYF
TRBV11-3	NA	TRBJ2-1	NA	TGTGCCAGCAGCTTAGATTCCTACAATGAGCAGTTCTTC	CASSLDSYNEQFF
TRBV5-1	NA	TRBJ2-2	TRBD2	TGCGCCAGCAGCACCATAGCGGGAGAGGTCGGGGAGCTGTTTTTT	CASSTIAGEVGELFF
TRBV5-1	NA	TRBJ2-3	NA	TGCGCCAGCAGCTTGGGCAGTGGGAGGCGTACAGATACGCAGTATTTT	CASSLGSGRRTDTQYF
TRBV5-1	NA	TRBJ2-7	NA	TGCGCCAGCAGCTTGGCCCCCGACAGGAGGCACGAGCAGTACTTC	CASSLAPDRRHEQYF
TRBV7-9	NA	TRBJ2-2	TRBD1	TGTGCCAGCAGCTGGGACAGGTTGACCGGGGAGCTGTTTTTT	CASSWDRLTGELFF
TRBV27	few	TRBJ2-7	NA	TGTGCCAGCAGTTTATCTCCGATTACCTACGAGCAGTACTTC	CASSLSPITYEQYF
TRBV7-9	NA	TRBJ1-2	NA	TGTGCCAGCAGCTTAGCGGGTTCGTCCGGCTACACCTTC	CASSLAGSSGYTF
TRBV7-9	NA	TRBJ1-1	TRBD1	TGTGCCAGCAGCCCAAAGGGACAGGGGGCGGGCACTGAAGCTTTCTTT	CASSPKGQGAGTEAFF
TRBV28	NA	TRBJ2-7	TRBD2	TGTGCCAGCAGCCCATCTCTAGCGGGAGGTCTGAGGGAGCAGTACTTC	CASSPSLAGGLREQYF
TRBV29-1	NA	TRBJ2-7	NA	TGCAGCGTTACCGGGACGCAATCCTACGAGCAGTACTTC	CSVTGTQSYEQYF
TRBV6-1	NA	TRBJ2-7	NA	TGTGCCAGCAAGGGGGACTCCCCGCCCTACGAGCAGTACTTC	CASKGDSPPYEQYF
TRBV19	NA	TRBJ1-4	NA	TGTGCCAGTACCCCCATGGGGGGACTGAATGAAAAACTGTTTTTT	CASTPMGGLNEKLFF
TRBV11-2	few	TRBJ2-3	TRBD2	TGTGCCAGCAGCTGGACTAGCGGGAGCACAGATACGCAGTATTTT	CASSWTSGSTDTQYF
TRBV7-9	once	TRBJ2-7	NA	TGTGCCAGCAGCTTAGCGCCAGGATCCGGCGAGCAGTACTTC	CASSLAPGSGEQYF
TRBV27	NA	TRBJ1-1	NA	TGTGCCAGCAGTTTCCTACAGGGACATAACGCTTTCTTT	CASSFLQGHNAFF
TRBV5-6	NA	TRBJ2-3	TRBD1	TGTGCCAGCAGCCCGCGACAGGGTCCCACAGATACGCAGTATTTT	CASSPRQGPTDTQYF
TRBV9	NA	TRBJ2-1	TRBD2	TGTGCCAGCAGCCCTCGCGACCAGCGGGAGAACAATGAGCAGTTCTTC	CASSPRDQRENNEQFF
TRBV29-1	NA	TRBJ2-3	NA	TGCAGCGTTCTAGCGCGTACGCAGTATTTT	CSVLARTQYF
TRBV5-1	NA	TRBJ2-3	NA	TGCGCCAGCAGCCAGGGGCTTGGGGGCACAGATACGCAGTATTTT	CASSQGLGGTDTQYF
TRBV25-1	few	TRBJ1-5	TRBD1	TGTGCCAGCAGTGACCCTGGGACAGGGGATCGCCAGCCCCAGCATTTT	CASSDPGTGDRQPQHF
TRBV11-2	NA	TRBJ1-3	NA	TGTGCCAGCAGCCTCACAGGGTTTAAGGGAAACACCATATATTTT	CASSLTGFKGNTIYF
TRBV2	NA	TRBJ1-2	NA	TGTGCCAGAGGTGTAGGAACCTTC	CARGVGTF
TRBV6-5	NA	TRBJ2-6	NA	TGTGCCAGCAGTTACTCAATGGGCTCTGGGGCCAACGTCCTGACTTTC	CASSYSMGSGANVLTF
TRBV19	NA	TRBJ2-1	TRBD2	TGTGCCAGTAGTATGAGCGGGAGGGCGGGTAATGAGCAGTTCTTC	CASSMSGRAGNEQFF
TRBV19	few	TRBJ2-1	TRBD2	TGTGCCAGCCGATTACTAGCGGACAATGAGCAGTTCTTC	CASRLLADNEQFF
TRBV18	NA	TRBJ2-7	NA	TGTGCCAGCTCACCAGACAGGACCCCTCAGGGCGAGCAGTACTTC	CASSPDRTPQGEQYF
TRBV28	NA	TRBJ1-5	NA	TGTGCCAGCTTACAACAGGGTTGGGGATATAGCAATCAGCCCCAGCATTTT	CASLQQGWGYSNQPQHF
TRBV5-1	NA	TRBJ1-2	TRBD1	TGCGCCAGCAGCAAAGGACAGGGGGCGGAAGGCTACACCTTC	CASSKGQGAEGYTF
TRBV27	NA	TRBJ2-3	NA	TGTGCCAGCAGGAGAGGCGGCCGAGGGGCAGATACGCAGTATTTT	CASRRGGRGADTQYF
TRBV2	many	TRBJ2-7	NA	TGTGCCAGCGCCCAGGGTCCCTACGAGCAGTACTTC	CASAQGPYEQYF
TRBV4-1	NA	TRBJ2-3	TRBD2	TGCGCCAGCAGCCCCAGGACTAGCGGGAGGGGGAGCACAGATACGCAGTATTTT	CASSPRTSGRGSTDTQYF
TRBV28	NA	TRBJ2-5	NA	TGTGCCAGCAGAACAGGCTCCCAAGAGACCCAGTACTTC	CASRTGSQETQYF
TRBV5-4	NA	TRBJ1-1	NA	TGTGCCAGCAGCGGTCCAGGGGCGATTATCACTGAAGCTTTCTTT	CASSGPGAIITEAFF
TRBV28	NA	TRBJ1-1	NA	TGTGCCAGCAGTTCCTCCGACATCACGGGCATGAACACTGAAGCTTTCTTT	CASSSSDITGMNTEAFF
TRBV7-2	NA	TRBJ2-5	NA	TGTGCCAGCAGCTTAGGAGGGGGAACCGAGACCCAGTACTTC	CASSLGGGTETQYF
TRBV7-9	NA	TRBJ2-1	TRBD2	TGTGCCAGCAGCCGCCTGGGTTCTAGCGGGAGTTCCTACAATGAGCAGTTCTTC	CASSRLGSSGSSYNEQFF
TRBV5-5	NA	TRBJ2-7	TRBD2	TGTGCCAGCAGGCAAGGGACTAGCCTATCCTACGAGCAGTACTTC	CASRQGTSLSYEQYF
TRBV6-5	NA	TRBJ1-1	TRBD1	TGTGCCAGCAGTTACTGGAACAGGGGGGCGGGAACTGAAGCTTTCTTT	CASSYWNRGAGTEAFF
TRBV10-3	NA	TRBJ1-2	NA	TGTGCCATCAGTGGCTCCGGGGGGGTCTATGGCTACACCTTC	CAISGSGGVYGYTF
TRBV25-1	NA	TRBJ2-7	TRBD2	TGTGCCAGCAGTGACGGGACTAGCGGGATCGGTCGATACGAGCAGTACTTC	CASSDGTSGIGRYEQYF
TRBV19	NA	TRBJ2-5	NA	TGTGCCAGTAGTATCCGGTCGACCCAAGAGACCCAGTACTTC	CASSIRSTQETQYF
TRBV6-1	NA	TRBJ2-3	TRBD1	TGTGCCAGCACCCCCGACAGGGGGCTTGGAGATACGCAGTATTTT	CASTPDRGLGDTQYF
TRBV5-1	NA	TRBJ2-7	NA	TGCGCCAGCAAACGCGGGGACAACTCCTACGAGCAGTACTTC	CASKRGDNSYEQYF
TRBV18	few	TRBJ1-2	NA	TGTGCCAGCTCACCAGGGGATACTACATATGGCTACACCTTC	CASSPGDTTYGYTF